The T cell receptor (beta chain) under discussion was sequenced for a study of spatial heterogeneity in lung cancer. As for the study in general: Bulk RNA-seq from matched material yielded a T cell module score that correlated strongly with TCR transcript counts in tumor regions. Study-wide points: One measure, the expanded intratumoral alpha and beta TCR count, tracked tumor mutation counts.

One entry per CDR3 protein results from TCRdb running MiXCR on the 5' RACE reads. The sample yields 7,500 to 9,000 distinct CDR3 sequences, over 8.5% seen once. Per the germline V gene, CDR1 is KGHDR and CDR2 is SFDVKD. This CDR3 is 14 amino acids long. Trimming at V came to 5 bases and at J to 4 bases, leaving 4 bases not matched to a gene. Time point of the sample: sample taken at primary tumor resection. Patients with untreated early-stage non-small cell lung cancer, numbering 72, were the donors. This clonotype occurred many times. Its antigen remains unidentified. This chain joins TRBV24-1 and TRBJ2-1; TRBD1 aligns across 7 bases. The sequence came from a male donor with early-stage non-small cell lung cancer. The sequencing here drew on lung tumor tissue, taken at surgery. In nucleotides, the CDR3 is TGTGCCACCAGTGGTCGACAGGGTTACAATGAGCAGTTCTTC. This gives the protein CATSGRQGYNEQFF.